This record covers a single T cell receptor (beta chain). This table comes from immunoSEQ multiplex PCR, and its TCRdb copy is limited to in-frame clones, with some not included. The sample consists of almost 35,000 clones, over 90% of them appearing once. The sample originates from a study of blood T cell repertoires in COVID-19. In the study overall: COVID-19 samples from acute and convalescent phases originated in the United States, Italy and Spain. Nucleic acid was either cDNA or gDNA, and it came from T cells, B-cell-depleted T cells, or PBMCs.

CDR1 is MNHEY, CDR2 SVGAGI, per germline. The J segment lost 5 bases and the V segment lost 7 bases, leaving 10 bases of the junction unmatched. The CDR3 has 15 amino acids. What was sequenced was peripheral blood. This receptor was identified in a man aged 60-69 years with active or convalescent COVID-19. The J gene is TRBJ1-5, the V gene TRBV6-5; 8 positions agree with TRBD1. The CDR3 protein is CASTRGQGGDQPQHF. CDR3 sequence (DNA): TGTGCCAGCACCCGAGGACAGGGAGGGGATCAGCCCCAGCATTTT.